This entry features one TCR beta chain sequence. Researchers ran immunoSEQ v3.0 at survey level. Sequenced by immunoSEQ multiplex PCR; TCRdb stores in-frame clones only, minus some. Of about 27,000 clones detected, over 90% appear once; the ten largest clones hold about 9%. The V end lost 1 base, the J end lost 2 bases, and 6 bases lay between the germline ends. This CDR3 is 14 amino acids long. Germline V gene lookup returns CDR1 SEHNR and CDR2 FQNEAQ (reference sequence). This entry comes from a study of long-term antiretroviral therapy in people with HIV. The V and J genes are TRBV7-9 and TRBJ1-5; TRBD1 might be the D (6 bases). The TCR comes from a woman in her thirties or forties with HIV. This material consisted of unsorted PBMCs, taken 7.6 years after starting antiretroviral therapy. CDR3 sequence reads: CASSLEGGNQPQHF. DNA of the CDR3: TGTGCCAGCAGCTTAGAGGGGGGCAATCAGCCCCAGCATTTT. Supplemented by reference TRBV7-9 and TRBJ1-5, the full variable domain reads DTGVSQNPRHKITKRGQNVTFRCDPISEHNRLYWYRQTLGQGPEFLTYFQNEAQLEKSRLLSDRFSAERPKGSFSTLEIQRTEQGDSAMYLCASSLEGGNQPQHFGDGTRLSIL.